This T cell receptor (beta chain) was sequenced in a study of blood T cells in healthy people across ages. There are 13 residues in the CDR3. Trimming removed 6 bases from V and 0 bases from J, with 7 bases in between. Germline CDR1 and CDR2: ENHRY and SYGVKD. A J-beta primer mix and a sample-barcoded 5' primer were used in a second PCR of roughly 6 to 12 cycles. A template-switch adaptor with 12 random nucleotides tagged each cDNA molecule. TCRdb processed the 5' RACE reads anew with MiXCR; each CDR3 protein has one entry. This table holds hundreds of thousands of distinct CDR3 sequences, approximately 48% found once.

Sequencing was done on a sample of blood. The sequence was collected from a man in his sixties in good health. This chain connects TRBV10-3 to TRBJ2-3; D is perhaps TRBD1 or TRBD2 (5 bases each). The CDR3 DNA is TGTGCCATCAGAGGGGAGAGCACAGATACGCAGTATTTT. Protein product: CAIRGESTDTQYF.